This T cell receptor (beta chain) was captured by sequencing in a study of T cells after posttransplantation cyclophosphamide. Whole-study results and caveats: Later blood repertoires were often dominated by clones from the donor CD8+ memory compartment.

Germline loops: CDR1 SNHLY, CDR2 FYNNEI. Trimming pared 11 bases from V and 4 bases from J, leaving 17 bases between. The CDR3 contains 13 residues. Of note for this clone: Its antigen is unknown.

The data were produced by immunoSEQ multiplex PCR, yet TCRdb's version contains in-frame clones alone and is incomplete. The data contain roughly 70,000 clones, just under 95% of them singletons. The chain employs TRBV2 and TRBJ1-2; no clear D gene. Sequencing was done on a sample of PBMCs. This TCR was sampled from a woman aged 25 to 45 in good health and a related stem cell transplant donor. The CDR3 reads CAPQAERAYGYTF. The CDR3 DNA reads TGTGCCCCTCAGGCTGAAAGGGCCTATGGCTACACCTTC.